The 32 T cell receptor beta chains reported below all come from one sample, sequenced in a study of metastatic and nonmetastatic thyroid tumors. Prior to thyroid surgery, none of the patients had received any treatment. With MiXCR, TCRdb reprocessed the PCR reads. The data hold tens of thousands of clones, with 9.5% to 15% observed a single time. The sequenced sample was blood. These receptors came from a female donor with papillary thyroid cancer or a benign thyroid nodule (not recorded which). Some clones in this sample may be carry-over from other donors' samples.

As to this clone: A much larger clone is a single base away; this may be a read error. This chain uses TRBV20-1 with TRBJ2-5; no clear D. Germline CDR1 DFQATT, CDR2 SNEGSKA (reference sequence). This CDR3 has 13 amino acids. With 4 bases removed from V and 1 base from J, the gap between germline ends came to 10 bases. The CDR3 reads CSAICRTQETQYF. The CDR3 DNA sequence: TGCAGTGCTATCTGTCGTACCCAAGAGACCCAGTACTTC.

The CDR3 region has the DNA TGTGCCAGCAGTTTAGTCGATGGGAGGAGGAGTAGCTATGGCTACACCTTC. This translates into CASSLVDGRRSSYGYTF. The gene calls are TRBV28 and TRBJ1-2, with no clear D. In germline, CDR1 is MDHEN, CDR2 SYDVKM. Trimming removed 2 bases from V and 4 bases from J, with 20 bases in between. CDR3 length equals 17 residues.

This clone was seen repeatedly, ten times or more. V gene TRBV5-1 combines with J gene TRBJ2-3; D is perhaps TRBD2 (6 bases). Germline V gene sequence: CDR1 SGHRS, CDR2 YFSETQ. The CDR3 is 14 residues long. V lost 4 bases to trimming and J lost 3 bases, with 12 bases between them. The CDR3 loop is CASSKAGLTDTQYF. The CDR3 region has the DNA TGCGCCAGCAGCAAAGCGGGCCTTACAGATACGCAGTATTTT.

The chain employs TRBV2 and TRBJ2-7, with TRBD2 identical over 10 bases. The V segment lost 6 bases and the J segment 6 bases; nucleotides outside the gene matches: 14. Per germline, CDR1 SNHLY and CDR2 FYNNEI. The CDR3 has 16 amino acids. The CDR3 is CASRGPGLAVASEQYF. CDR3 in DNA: TGTGCCAGCAGGGGTCCTGGACTAGCGGTAGCTAGCGAGCAGTACTTC.

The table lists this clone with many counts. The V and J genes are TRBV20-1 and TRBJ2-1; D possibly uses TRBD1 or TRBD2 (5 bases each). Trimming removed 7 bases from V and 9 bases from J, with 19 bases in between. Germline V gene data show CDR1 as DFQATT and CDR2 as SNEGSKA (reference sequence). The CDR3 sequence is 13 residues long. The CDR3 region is CSVVGAELSEQFF. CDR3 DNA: TGCAGTGTAGTCGGGGCGGAGCTTTCTGAGCAGTTCTTC.

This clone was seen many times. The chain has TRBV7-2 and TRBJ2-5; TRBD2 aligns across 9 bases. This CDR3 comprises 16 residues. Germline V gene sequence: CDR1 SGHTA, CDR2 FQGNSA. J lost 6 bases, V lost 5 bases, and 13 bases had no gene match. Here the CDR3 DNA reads TGTGCCAGCAGCCCCCGAGGGCGGGAGGGGAAGAAGACCCAGTACTTC. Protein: CASSPRGREGKKTQYF.

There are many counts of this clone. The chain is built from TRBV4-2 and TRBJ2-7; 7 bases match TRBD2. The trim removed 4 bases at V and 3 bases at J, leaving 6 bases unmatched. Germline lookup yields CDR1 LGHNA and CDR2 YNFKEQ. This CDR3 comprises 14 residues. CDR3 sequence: CASSPRASGYEQYF. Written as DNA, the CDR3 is TGTGCCAGCAGCCCTCGGGCTAGCGGCTACGAGCAGTACTTC.

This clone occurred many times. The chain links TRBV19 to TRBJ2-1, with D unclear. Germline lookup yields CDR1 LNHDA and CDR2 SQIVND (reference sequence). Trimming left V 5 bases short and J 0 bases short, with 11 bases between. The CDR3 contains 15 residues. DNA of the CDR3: TGTGCCAGTAGTGTCCCGGAGAGCTCCTACAATGAGCAGTTCTTC. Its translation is CASSVPESSYNEQFF.

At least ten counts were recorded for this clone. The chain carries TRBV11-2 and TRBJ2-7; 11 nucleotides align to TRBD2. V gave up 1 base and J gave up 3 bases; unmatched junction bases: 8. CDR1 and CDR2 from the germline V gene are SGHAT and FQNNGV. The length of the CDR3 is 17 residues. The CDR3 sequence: CASSLGPLLAGGYEQYF. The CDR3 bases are TGTGCCAGCAGCTTAGGCCCGCTCCTAGCGGGGGGCTACGAGCAGTACTTC. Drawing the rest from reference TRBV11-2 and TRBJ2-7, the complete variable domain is EAGVAQSPRYKIIEKRQSVAFWCNPISGHATLYWYQQILGQGPKLLIQFQNNGVVDDSQLPKDRFSAERLKGVDSTLKIQPAKLEDSAVYLCASSLGPLLAGGYEQYFGPGTRLTVT.

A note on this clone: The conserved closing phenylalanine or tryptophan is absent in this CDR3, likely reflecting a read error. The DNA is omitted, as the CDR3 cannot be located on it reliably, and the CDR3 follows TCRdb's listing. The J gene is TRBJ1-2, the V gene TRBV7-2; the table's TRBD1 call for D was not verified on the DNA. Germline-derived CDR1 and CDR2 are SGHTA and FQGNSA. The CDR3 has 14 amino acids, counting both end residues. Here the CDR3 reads CASSQTGQGYGNTL.

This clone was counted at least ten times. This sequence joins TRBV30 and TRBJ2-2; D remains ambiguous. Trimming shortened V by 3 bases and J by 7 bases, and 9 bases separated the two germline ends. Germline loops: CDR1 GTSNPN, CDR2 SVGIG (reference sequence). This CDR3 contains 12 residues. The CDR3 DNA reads TGTGCCTGGAGGCCTTTATACGGGGAGCTGTTTTTT. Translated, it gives CAWRPLYGELFF. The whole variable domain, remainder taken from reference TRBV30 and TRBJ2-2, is SQTIHQWPATLVQPVGSPLSLECTVEGTSNPNLYWYRQAAGRGLQLLFYSVGIGQISSEVPQNLSASRPQDRQFILSSKKLLLSDSGFYLCAWRPLYGELFFGEGSRLTVL.

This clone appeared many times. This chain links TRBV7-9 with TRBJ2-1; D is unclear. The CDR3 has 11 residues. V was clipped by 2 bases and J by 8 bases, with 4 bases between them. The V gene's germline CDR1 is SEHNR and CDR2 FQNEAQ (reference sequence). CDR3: CASSLSDEQFF. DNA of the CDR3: TGTGCCAGCAGCTTATCCGATGAGCAGTTCTTC.

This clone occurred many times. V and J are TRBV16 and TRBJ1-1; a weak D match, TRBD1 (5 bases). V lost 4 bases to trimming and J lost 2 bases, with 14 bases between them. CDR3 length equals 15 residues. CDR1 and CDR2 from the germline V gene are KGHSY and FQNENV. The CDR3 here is CASSPPPTVNTEAFF. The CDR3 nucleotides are TGTGCCAGCAGCCCGCCCCCGACAGTAAACACTGAAGCTTTCTTT.

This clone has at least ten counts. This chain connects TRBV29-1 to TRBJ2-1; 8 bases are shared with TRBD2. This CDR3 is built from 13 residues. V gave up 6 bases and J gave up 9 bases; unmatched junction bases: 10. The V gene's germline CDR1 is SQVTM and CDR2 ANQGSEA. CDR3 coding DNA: TGCAGCGTGGGACTAGTGGGTAGCAGTGAGCAGTTCTTC. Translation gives CSVGLVGSSEQFF.

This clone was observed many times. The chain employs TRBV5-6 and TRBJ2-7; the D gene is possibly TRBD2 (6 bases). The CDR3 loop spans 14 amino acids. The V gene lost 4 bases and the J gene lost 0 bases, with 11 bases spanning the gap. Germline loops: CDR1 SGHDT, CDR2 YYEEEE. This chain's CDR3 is CASSPVGGSYEQYF. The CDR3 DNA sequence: TGTGCCAGCAGCCCCGTGGGGGGCTCCTACGAGCAGTACTTC.

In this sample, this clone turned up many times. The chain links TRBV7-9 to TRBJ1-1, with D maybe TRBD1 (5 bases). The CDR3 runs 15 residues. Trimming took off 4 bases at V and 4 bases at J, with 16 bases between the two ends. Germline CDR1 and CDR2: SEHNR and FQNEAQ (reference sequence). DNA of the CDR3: TGTGCCAGCAGCTCCCTGGGGGAGGTCGGCACTGAAGCTTTCTTT. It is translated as CASSSLGEVGTEAFF.

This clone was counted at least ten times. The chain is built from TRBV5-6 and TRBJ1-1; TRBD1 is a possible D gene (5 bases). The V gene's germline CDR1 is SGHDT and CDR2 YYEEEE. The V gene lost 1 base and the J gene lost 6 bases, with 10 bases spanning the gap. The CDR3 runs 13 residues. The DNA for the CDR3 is TGTGCCAGCAGCTTGTCTGGGGCTTCTGAAGCTTTCTTT. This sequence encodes CASSLSGASEAFF. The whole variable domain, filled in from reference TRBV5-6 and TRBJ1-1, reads DAGVTQSPTHLIKTRGQQVTLRCSPKSGHDTVSWYQQALGQGPQFIFQYYEEEERQRGNFPDRFSGHQFPNYSSELNVNALLLGDSALYLCASSLSGASEAFFGQGTRLTVV.

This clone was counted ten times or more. The CDR3 nucleotides are TGTGCCAGCAGCTTAGAAGCGGGAGGTTCGTATGAGCAGTTCTTC. Its protein is CASSLEAGGSYEQFF. V and J are TRBV11-3 and TRBJ2-1; 9 positions agree with TRBD2. The CDR3 length is 15 residues. Germline V gene sequence: CDR1 SGHNT, CDR2 YENEEA. Trimming cost V 0 bases and J 8 bases; bases outside gene matches: 5.

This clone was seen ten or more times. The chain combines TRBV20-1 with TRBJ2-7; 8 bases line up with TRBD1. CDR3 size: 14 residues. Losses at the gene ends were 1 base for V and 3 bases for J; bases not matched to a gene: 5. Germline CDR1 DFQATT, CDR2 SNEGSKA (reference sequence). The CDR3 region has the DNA TGCAGTGCTAGAGGGACAGGGTCCATCTACGAGCAGTACTTC. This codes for CSARGTGSIYEQYF.

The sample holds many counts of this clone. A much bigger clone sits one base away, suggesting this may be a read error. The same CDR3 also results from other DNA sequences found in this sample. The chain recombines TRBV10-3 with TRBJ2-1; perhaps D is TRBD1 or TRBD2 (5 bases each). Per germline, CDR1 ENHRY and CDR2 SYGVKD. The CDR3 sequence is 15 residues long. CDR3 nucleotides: TGTGCCGTCAGTAGGTCTGGGGGATCCTACAATGAGCAGTTCTTC. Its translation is CAVSRSGGSYNEQFF.

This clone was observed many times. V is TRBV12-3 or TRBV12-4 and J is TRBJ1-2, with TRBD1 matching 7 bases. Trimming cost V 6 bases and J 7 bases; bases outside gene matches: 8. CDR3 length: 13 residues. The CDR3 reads CASSLRGRGGYTF. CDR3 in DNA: TGTGCCAGCAGCCTAAGGGGGCGCGGTGGCTACACCTTC.

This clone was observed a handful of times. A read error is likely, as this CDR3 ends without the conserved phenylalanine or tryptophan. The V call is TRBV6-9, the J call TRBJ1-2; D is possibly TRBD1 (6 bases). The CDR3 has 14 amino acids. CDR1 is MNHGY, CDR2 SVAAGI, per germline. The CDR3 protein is CASSFRQESYGYTL. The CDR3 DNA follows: TGTGCCAGTAGTTTTCGACAGGAATCCTATGGCTACACCCTC.

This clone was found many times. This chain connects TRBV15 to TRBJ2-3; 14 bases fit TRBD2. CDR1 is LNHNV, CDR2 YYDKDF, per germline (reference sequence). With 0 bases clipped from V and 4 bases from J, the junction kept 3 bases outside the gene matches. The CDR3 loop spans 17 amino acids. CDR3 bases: TGTGCCACCAGCAGAGAGGGACTAGCGGGAGTGGCAGATACGCAGTATTTT. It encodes CATSREGLAGVADTQYF.

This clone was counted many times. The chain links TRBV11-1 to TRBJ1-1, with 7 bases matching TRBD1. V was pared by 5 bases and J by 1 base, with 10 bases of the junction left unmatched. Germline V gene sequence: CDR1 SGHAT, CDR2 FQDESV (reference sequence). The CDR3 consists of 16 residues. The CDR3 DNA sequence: TGTGCCAGCAGCAAATCAGGGGGGGTTCGGAACACTGAAGCTTTCTTT. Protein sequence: CASSKSGGVRNTEAFF.

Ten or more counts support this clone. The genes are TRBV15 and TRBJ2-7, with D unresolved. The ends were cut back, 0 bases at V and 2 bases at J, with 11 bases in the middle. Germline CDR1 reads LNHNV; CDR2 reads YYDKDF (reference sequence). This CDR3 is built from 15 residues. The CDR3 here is CATSRDKGGPYEQYF. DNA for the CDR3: TGTGCCACCAGCAGAGATAAAGGTGGGCCCTACGAGCAGTACTTC.

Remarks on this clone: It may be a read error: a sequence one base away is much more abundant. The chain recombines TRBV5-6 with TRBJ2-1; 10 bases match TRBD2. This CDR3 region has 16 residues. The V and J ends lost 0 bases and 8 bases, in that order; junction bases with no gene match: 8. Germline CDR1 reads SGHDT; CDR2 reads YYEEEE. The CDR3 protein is CASSLASLAGSHEQFF. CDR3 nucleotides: TGTGCCAGCAGCTTGGCCTCACTAGCGGGATCGCATGAGCAGTTCTTC.

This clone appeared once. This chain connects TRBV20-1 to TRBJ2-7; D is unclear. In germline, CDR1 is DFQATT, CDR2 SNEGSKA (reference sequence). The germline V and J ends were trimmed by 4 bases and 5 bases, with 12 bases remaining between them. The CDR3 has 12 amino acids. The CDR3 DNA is TGCAGTGCTATCACATGGGTGAACGAGCAGTACTTC. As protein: CSAITWVNEQYF.

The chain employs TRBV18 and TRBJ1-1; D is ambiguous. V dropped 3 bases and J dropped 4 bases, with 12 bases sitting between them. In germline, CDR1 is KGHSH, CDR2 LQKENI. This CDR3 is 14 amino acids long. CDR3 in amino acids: CASSPTSPITEAFF. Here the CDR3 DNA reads TGTGCCAGCTCACCTACCTCCCCTATCACTGAAGCTTTCTTT.

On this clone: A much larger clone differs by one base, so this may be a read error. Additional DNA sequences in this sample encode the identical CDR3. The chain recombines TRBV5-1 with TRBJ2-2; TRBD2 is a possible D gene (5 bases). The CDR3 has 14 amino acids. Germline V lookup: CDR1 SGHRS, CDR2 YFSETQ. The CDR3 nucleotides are TGTGCCAGCAGCGGAGCGGCGAACACCGGGGAGCTGTTTTTT. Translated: CASSGAANTGELFF.

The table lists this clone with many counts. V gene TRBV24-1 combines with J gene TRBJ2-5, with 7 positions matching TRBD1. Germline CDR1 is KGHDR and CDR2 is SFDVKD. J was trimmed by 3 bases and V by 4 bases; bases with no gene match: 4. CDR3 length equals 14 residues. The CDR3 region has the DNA TGTGCCACCAGTGACCCCGGGACAGAAGAGACCCAGTACTTC. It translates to CATSDPGTEETQYF.

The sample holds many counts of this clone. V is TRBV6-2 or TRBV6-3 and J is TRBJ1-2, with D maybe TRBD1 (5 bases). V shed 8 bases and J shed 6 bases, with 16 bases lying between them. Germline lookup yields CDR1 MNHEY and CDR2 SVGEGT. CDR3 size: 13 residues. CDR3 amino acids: CASSIGRGDGYTF. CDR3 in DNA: TGTGCCAGCTCCATCGGGAGGGGCGATGGCTACACCTTC.

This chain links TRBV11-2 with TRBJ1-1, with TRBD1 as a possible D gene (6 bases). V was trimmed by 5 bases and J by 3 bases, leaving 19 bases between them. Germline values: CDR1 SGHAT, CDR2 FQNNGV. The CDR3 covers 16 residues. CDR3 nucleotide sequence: TGTGCCAGCAGCCCAAGACAGGACCCGAGGGACACTGAAGCTTTCTTT. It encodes CASSPRQDPRDTEAFF.